A single sample gave rise to the 17 T cell receptor beta chains below, sequenced in a study of T cell responses to AZD1222 COVID-19 vaccine. The data were produced by immunoSEQ multiplex PCR, yet TCRdb's version contains in-frame clones alone and is incomplete. The table has about 110,000 clones, roughly 89% seen once. This specimen consisted of peripheral blood, obtained on day 0 of MenACWY control vaccination. The receptors originated from an adult in good health.

The chain joins TRBV2 to TRBJ1-5, with D unresolved. V was trimmed by 2 bases and J by 3 bases, leaving 11 bases between them. CDR1 is SNHLY and CDR2 is FYNNEI in the germline V gene. The CDR3 spans 15 residues. The CDR3 here is CASSEQGLDNQPQHF. CDR3 coding DNA: TGTGCCAGCAGTGAACAAGGGTTGGACAATCAGCCCCAGCATTTT.

This clone came up a few times. The chain couples TRBV12-5 to TRBJ1-5; 9 bases match TRBD1. Trimming at V came to 2 bases and at J to 2 bases, leaving 1 base not matched to a gene. Germline CDR1 and CDR2: LGHNT and FRNRAP. This CDR3 is 15 amino acids long. CDR3 protein: CASGLTGGGNQPQHF. The CDR3 region has the DNA TGTGCTAGTGGTTTGACAGGGGGCGGCAATCAGCCCCAGCATTTT. Drawing the rest from reference TRBV12-5 and TRBJ1-5, the complete variable domain is DARVTQTPRHKVTEMGQEVTMRCQPILGHNTVFWYRQTMMQGLELLAYFRNRAPLDDSGMPKDRFSAEMPDATLATLKIQPSEPRDSAVYFCASGLTGGGNQPQHFGDGTRLSIL.

The rearrangement uses TRBV3-1 (or the pseudogene TRBV3-2) and TRBJ1-2; D unclear. Germline values: CDR1 LGHDT, CDR2 YNNKEL (reference sequence). The V gene lost 0 bases and the J gene lost 4 bases, with 9 bases spanning the gap. This CDR3 has 14 residues. CDR3 DNA sequence: TGTGCCAGCAGCCAAGAAGTCCCATTCTATGGCTACACCTTC. Translating gives CASSQEVPFYGYTF.

CDR3 DNA sequence: TGTGCCACCCAGCAATCCTCGGGCAATCAGCCCCAGCATTTT. Translation: CATQQSSGNQPQHF. V is TRBV24-1 and J is TRBJ1-5; no reliable D call. The CDR3 runs to 14 residues. V lost 9 bases and J 2 bases, leaving 13 bases between the germline ends. Germline CDR1 is KGHDR and CDR2 is SFDVKD.

The rearrangement joins TRBV5-1 to TRBJ2-2; a possible D gene is TRBD1 (5 bases). The CDR3 runs to 17 residues. V gave up 1 base and J gave up 1 base, with 14 bases separating them. CDR1 SGHRS and CDR2 YFSETQ come from the germline V gene. CDR3 nucleotide sequence: TGCGCCAGCAGCTTGTTACTCCGGACAATGAACACCGGGGAGCTGTTTTTT. The encoded protein is CASSLLLRTMNTGELFF.

CDR3 DNA: TGTGCCAGTAGAATTGGGCCTTATAGCAATCAGCCCCAGCATTTT. Translating gives CASRIGPYSNQPQHF. The chain links TRBV19 to TRBJ1-5; no clear D gene. The CDR3 extends over 15 amino acids. The V and J ends lost 6 bases and 0 bases respectively, with 12 bases between them. Germline loops: CDR1 LNHDA, CDR2 SQIVND (reference sequence).

This rearrangement joins TRBV2 to TRBJ1-4; 7 bases map to TRBD1. Germline CDR1 reads SNHLY; CDR2 reads FYNNEI. The CDR3 is 15 amino acids. V lost 5 bases and J lost 7; bases outside the gene matches: 10. The CDR3 loop reads CASSQHRGDGEKLFF. Here the CDR3 DNA reads TGTGCCAGCAGTCAGCACAGGGGAGATGGTGAAAAACTGTTTTTT.

V usage is TRBV28 and J usage is TRBJ2-7; D is uncertain. V lost 2 bases, J lost 2 bases, and 13 bases lay in between. The CDR3 extends over 15 amino acids. Germline CDR1 and CDR2: MDHEN and SYDVKM. CDR3: CASSLGQLTPYEQYF. In nucleotides, the CDR3 is TGTGCCAGCAGTTTAGGTCAGCTAACTCCCTACGAGCAGTACTTC. Together with reference TRBV28 and TRBJ2-7, the CDR3 gives the full variable domain: DVKVTQSSRYLVKRTGEKVFLECVQDMDHENMFWYRQDPGLGLRLIYFSYDVKMKEKGDIPEGYSVSREKKERFSLILESASTNQTSMYLCASSLGQLTPYEQYFGPGTRLTVT.

This clone showed up just once. This sequence joins TRBV4-3 and TRBJ2-2; 9 bases line up with TRBD1. Trimming at V came to 4 bases and at J to 0 bases, leaving 12 bases not matched to a gene. The CDR3 loop spans 19 amino acids. CDR1 and CDR2 from the germline V gene are LGHNA and YSLEER. CDR3: CASSPQPPDRGSNTGELFF. In nucleotides, the CDR3 is TGCGCCAGCAGCCCCCAGCCCCCCGACAGGGGGTCGAACACCGGGGAGCTGTTTTTT.

The chain is built from TRBV20-1 and TRBJ1-2; 7 positions agree with TRBD1. Looked up from germline, CDR1 is DFQATT and CDR2 is SNEGSKA (reference sequence). This CDR3 has 11 amino acids. Trimming removed 5 bases from V and 5 bases from J; junction bases left unmatched: 2. The CDR3 nucleotides read TGCAGTGCTTCACAGGGGTATGGCTACACCTTC. Residues: CSASQGYGYTF.

The V and J genes are TRBV7-9 and TRBJ1-5; weak D call: TRBD1 (5 bases). Per the germline V gene, CDR1 is SEHNR and CDR2 is FQNEAQ (reference sequence). V dropped 2 bases and J dropped 1 base, with 6 bases sitting between them. The CDR3 has 14 amino acids. The CDR3, as DNA: TGTGCCAGCAGCTTACAGGGCAGCAATCAGCCCCAGCATTTT. This gives the protein CASSLQGSNQPQHF.

The rearrangement joins TRBV30 to TRBJ2-7, with 8 positions matching TRBD1. Germline trimming cut 0 bases from V and 11 bases from J; bases unmatched to any gene: 9. The CDR3 is made up of 13 amino acids. The germline V gene encodes CDR1 GTSNPN and CDR2 SVGIG (reference sequence). DNA of the CDR3: TGTGCCTGGAGTGTATTACAGGGGGTTGGAAAGTACTTC. It codes for CAWSVLQGVGKYF.

This clone was counted only a few times. The gene calls are TRBV27 and TRBJ1-1, with D uncertain. The germline V gene has CDR1 MNHEY and CDR2 SMNVEV (reference sequence). Trimming pared 6 bases from V and 2 bases from J, leaving 4 bases between. The CDR3 sequence is 11 residues long. The CDR3 loop reads CASRKNTEAFF. The DNA of the CDR3 is TGTGCCAGCAGGAAAAACACTGAAGCTTTCTTT.

This clone was counted between two and nine times. The chain uses TRBV4-1 and TRBJ1-1; D gene uncertain. CDR3 length: 16 amino acids. Per the germline V gene, CDR1 is MGHRA and CDR2 is YSYEKL. V was shortened by 4 bases and J by 2 bases, with 17 bases between the two germline ends. The CDR3 DNA follows: TGCGCCAGCAGCCTAAGTGAGAACAGCATTAACACTGAAGCTTTCTTT. Protein sequence: CASSLSENSINTEAFF.

In the case of this clone: Its ends do not fully match the called genes, so a read error is possible. V usage is TRBV6-5 and J usage is TRBJ1-2; D remains ambiguous. This CDR3 spans 15 amino acids. Looked up from germline, CDR1 is MNHEY and CDR2 is SVGAGI. The CDR3 nucleotides are TGTTCCAGCAGTTATTCTGTACTCCGGGGCTATGGCTACACCTTC. Encoded protein: CSSSYSVLRGYGYTF.

The gene calls are TRBV7-2 and TRBJ1-6; the match to TRBD1 covers 8 bases. The V gene's germline CDR1 is SGHTA and CDR2 FQGNSA. Unmatched junction bases numbered 2, after V lost 0 bases and J lost 7 bases. The CDR3 is 15 amino acids. DNA of the CDR3: TGTGCCAGCAGCTTAGCGTACAGGGGGAATTCACCCCTCCACTTT. Translated, it gives CASSLAYRGNSPLHF.

This clone was found once. This rearrangement joins TRBV20-1 to TRBJ1-1, with 7 bases that match TRBD1. Germline trimming cut 3 bases from V and 5 bases from J; bases unmatched to any gene: 9. The CDR3 has 14 residues. Per the germline V gene, CDR1 is DFQATT and CDR2 is SNEGSKA (reference sequence). The CDR3 nucleotides read TGCAGTGCTAGTAGGGGACAGAGAGGGACTGAAGCTTTCTTT. Translating gives CSASRGQRGTEAFF.